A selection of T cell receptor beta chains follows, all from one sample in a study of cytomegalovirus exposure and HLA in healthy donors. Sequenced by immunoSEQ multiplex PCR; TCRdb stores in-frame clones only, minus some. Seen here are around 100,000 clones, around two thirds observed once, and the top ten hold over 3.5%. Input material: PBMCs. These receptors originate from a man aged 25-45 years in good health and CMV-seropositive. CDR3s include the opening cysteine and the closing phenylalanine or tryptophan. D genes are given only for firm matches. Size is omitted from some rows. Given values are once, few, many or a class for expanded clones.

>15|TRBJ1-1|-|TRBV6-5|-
TGTGCCAGCAGTTACTCGGTCCTAGGGAACACTGAAGCTTTCTTT
CASSYSVLGNTEAFF
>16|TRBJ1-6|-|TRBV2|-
TGTGCCAGCTTGCCTACCCGGGTATCCTATAATTCACCCCTCCACTTT
CASLPTRVSYNSPLHF
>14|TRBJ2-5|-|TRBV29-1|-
TGCAGCGTCGGGTTAGGACAGACTCCAGAGACCCAGTACTTC
CSVGLGQTPETQYF
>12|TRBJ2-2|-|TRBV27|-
TGTGCCAGCAGTTATCGAGGCGAGGAGCTGTTTTTT
CASSYRGEELFF
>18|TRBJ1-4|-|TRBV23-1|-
TGCGCCAGCAGTCAATCTACCGTTCGGGAGGGGGGATGTGAAAAACTGTTTTTT
CASSQSTVREGGCEKLFF
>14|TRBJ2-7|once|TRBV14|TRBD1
TGTGCCAGTCGACAGGGGTTCGCCTCCTACGAGCAGTACTTC
CASRQGFASYEQYF
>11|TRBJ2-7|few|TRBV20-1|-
TGCAGTGCTAGTCACGGGAGCGAGCAGTACTTC
CSASHGSEQYF
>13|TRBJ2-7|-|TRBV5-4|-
TGTGCCAGCAGCTCCCGGGGGACCTACGAGCAGTACTTC
CASSSRGTYEQYF
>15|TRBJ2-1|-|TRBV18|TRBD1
TGTGCCAGCTCACTTGGGACAGGGGGCATGGATGAGCAGTTCTTC
CASSLGTGGMDEQFF
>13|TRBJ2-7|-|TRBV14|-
TGTGCCAGCAGCCCCGGGACTGTCTACGAGCAGTACTTC
CASSPGTVYEQYF
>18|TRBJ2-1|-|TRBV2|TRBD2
TGTGCCAGCACCCCCTCTAGCGGGGGCCCTACCCCCTACAATGAGCAGTTCTTC
CASTPSSGGPTPYNEQFF
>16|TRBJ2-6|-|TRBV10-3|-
TGTGCCATCAGTCCACAGGGTACAGGTGGGGCCAACGTCCTGACTTTC
CAISPQGTGGANVLTF
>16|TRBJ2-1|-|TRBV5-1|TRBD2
TGCGCCAGCAGCTTGGACTCACGGGGGGGATACAATGAGCAGTTCTTC
CASSLDSRGGYNEQFF
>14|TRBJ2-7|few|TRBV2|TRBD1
TGTGCCAGCAGGGTGGGACAGGGAAGCTACGAGCAGTACTTC
CASRVGQGSYEQYF
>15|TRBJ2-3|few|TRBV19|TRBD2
TGTGCCACCTCAAGCCCACGGGAGGGCCCAGATACGCAGTATTTT
CATSSPREGPDTQYF
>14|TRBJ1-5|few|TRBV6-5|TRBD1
TGTGCCAGCAGAAGACAGGGCGGCAATCAGCCCCAGCATTTT
CASRRQGGNQPQHF
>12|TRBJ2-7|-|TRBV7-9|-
TGTGCCAGCAGCGAGACAGGATACGAGCAGTACTTC
CASSETGYEQYF
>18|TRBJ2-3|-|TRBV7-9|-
TGTGCCAGCAGCTTGTCAGGGTTGGGGGCCGTACCCTTGTATACGCAGTATTTT
CASSLSGLGAVPLYTQYF
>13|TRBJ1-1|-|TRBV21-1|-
TGTGCCAGCAGCAACTCACGAGTCACTGAAGCTTTCTTT
CASSNSRVTEAFF
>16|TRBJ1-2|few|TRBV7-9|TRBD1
TGTTCCAGCAGAGCCGGGACAGGGGGCCCAAACTATGGCTACACCTTC
CSSRAGTGGPNYGYTF
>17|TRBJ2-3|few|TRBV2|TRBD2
TGTGCCAGGTTCTCAACTGTGACTAGCGGGGGGGCAGATACGCAGTATTTT
CARFSTVTSGGADTQYF
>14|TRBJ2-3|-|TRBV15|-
TGTGCCACCAGCAGAGATAGGAGTAGCATGACGCAGTATTTT
CATSRDRSSMTQYF
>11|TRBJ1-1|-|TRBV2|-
TGTGCCAGCAGTGATCCTATTGAAGCTTTCTTT
CASSDPIEAFF
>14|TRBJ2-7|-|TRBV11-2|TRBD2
TGTGCCAGCAGCTTAGCAGCGGGGGGCCACGAGCAGTACTTC
CASSLAAGGHEQYF
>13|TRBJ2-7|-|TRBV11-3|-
TGTGCCAGCTCTGAGGGAACCGCCTACGAGCAGTACTTC
CASSEGTAYEQYF
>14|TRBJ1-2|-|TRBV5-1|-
TGCGCCAGCAGCTTAGGGGGGGGCAACTATGGCTACACCTTC
CASSLGGGNYGYTF
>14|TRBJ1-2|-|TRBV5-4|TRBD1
TGTGCCAGCAGCTTGGCGGGACAGCTCTATGGCTACACCTTC
CASSLAGQLYGYTF
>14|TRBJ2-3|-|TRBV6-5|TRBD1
TGTGCCAGCAATGGACAGGGAAGCACAGATACGCAGTATTTT
CASNGQGSTDTQYF
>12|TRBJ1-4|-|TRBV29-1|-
TGCAGCGCAGGCAGGGCGGGAGAAAAACTGTTTTTT
CSAGRAGEKLFF
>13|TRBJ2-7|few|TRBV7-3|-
TGTGCCAGTACTGACAGTGCAGGTAGCGAGCAGTACTTC
CASTDSAGSEQYF
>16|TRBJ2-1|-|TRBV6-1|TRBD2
TGTGCCAGCCGTGGACTAGTTCGATTCATGTACGATGAGCAGTTCTTC
CASRGLVRFMYDEQFF
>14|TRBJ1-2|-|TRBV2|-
TGTGCCAGCAGTGAAGGACAGTCCTTCTATGGCTACACCTTC
CASSEGQSFYGYTF
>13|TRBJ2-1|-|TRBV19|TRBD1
TGTGCCAGTATGGACAGGACAGACAATGAGCAGTTCTTC
CASMDRTDNEQFF
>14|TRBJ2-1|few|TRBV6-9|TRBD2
TGTGCCAGGGGGACTAGCGGGGTAGAGAGTGAGCAGTTCTTC
CARGTSGVESEQFF
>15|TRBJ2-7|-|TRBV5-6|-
TGTGCCAGCAGCAGAAGGGGATCAGGGGACTACGAGCAGTACTTC
CASSRRGSGDYEQYF
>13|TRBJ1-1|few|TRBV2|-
TGTGCCAGCAGTGAAACAGGGTGGACTGAAGCTTTCTTT
CASSETGWTEAFF
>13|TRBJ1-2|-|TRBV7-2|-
TGTGCCAGCAGCACTACTGTTGACTATGGCTACACCTTC
CASSTTVDYGYTF
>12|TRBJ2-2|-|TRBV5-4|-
TGTGCCAGCAGCTTGGCGGCCGGGGAGCTGTTTTTT
CASSLAAGELFF
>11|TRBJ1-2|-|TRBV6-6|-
TGTGCCAGCAGTTACTCGAGAGGCTACACCTTC
CASSYSRGYTF
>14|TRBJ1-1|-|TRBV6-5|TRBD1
TGTGCCAGCAGTTACAGGGGGCTCAGTACTGAAGCTTTCTTT
CASSYRGLSTEAFF
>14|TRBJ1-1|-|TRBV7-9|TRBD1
TGTGCCAGCAGCTCGACAGGGGTGAACACTGAAGCTTTCTTT
CASSSTGVNTEAFF
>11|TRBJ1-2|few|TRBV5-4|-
TGTGCCAGCAGCTCGACTAGGGGCTACACCTTC
CASSSTRGYTF
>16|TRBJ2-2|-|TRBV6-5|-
TGTGCCAGCAGTTACTCTTGGCAGGGCGACACCGGGGAGCTGTTTTTT
CASSYSWQGDTGELFF
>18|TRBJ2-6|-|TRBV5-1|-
TGCGCCAGCAGCTATGAAGGGACACCGGTCTCTGGGGCCAACGTCCTGACTTTC
CASSYEGTPVSGANVLTF